This T cell receptor beta chain was sequenced for a study of T-cell reconstitution after alpha-beta-depleted transplantation in children. Study-wide results and caveats: Expanded graft clones, several hundred of them, were reportedly the source of alpha-beta T cells about two months after transplant. Some patients' high day-60 TCRbeta diversity was attributed to recipient cells surviving conditioning. T-cell counts and diversity at one year following transplant were attributed mainly to newly produced T cells.

The germline V and J ends were trimmed by 1 base and 5 bases, with 6 bases remaining between them. This CDR3 region has 14 residues. Unique molecular identifiers were incorporated into the prepared TCRbeta library. TCRdb reprocessed the PCR reads with MiXCR, giving one entry per CDR3 protein. Of some 300,000 distinct CDR3 sequences listed, over 7% were seen once; the top ten hold approximately 9.6%. The sample holds many counts of this clonotype. Its matching antigen is unknown. This chain links TRBV12-3 or TRBV12-4 with TRBJ1-6; D is undetermined. This material consisted of peripheral blood, taken 360 days after TCRalphabeta/CD19-depleted stem cell transplant. The sequence came from a female patient aged 2-9 years who had a stem cell transplant for Fanconi anemia, so the T cells may come from the graft donor. The CDR3 is CASSLVEDNSPLHF. CDR3 bases: TGTGCCAGCAGTTTAGTGGAAGATAATTCACCCCTCCACTTT.